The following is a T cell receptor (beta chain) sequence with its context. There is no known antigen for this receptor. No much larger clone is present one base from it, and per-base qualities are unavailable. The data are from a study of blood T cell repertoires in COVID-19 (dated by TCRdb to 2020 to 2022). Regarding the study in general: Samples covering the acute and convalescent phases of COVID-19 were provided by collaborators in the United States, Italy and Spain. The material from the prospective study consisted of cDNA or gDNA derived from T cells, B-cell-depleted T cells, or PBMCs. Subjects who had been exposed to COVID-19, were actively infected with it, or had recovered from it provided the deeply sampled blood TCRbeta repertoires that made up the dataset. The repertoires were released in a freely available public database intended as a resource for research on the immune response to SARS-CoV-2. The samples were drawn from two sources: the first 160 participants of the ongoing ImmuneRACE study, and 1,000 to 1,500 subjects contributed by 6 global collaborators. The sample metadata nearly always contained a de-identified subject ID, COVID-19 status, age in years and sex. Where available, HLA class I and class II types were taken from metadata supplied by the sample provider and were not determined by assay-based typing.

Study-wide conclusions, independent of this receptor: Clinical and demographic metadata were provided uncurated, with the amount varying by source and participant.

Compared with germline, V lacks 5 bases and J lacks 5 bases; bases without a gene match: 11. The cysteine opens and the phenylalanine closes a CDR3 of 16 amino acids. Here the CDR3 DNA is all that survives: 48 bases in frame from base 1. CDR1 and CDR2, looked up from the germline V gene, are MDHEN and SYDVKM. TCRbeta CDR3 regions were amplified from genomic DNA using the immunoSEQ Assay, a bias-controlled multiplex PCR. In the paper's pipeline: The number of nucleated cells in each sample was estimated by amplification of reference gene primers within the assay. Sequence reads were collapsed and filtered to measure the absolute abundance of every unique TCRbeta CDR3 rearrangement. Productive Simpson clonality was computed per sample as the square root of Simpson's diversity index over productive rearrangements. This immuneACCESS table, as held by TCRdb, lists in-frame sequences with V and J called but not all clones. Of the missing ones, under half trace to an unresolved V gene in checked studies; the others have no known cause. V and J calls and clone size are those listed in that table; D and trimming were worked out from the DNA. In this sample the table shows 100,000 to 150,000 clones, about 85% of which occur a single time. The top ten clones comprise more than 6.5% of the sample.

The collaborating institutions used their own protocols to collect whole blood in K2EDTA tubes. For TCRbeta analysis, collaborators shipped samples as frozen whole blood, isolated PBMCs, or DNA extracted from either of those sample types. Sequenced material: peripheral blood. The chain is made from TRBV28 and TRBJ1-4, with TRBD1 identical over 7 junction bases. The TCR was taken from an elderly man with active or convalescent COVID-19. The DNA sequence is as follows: TGTGCCAGCAGTCAACAGGGGATCGCAGTGAATGAAAAACTGTTTTTT. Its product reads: CASSQQGIAVNEKLFF.